This record concerns one T cell receptor (beta chain) sequence. The data belong to a study of blood T cell repertoires in COVID-19. The CDR3 has 15 amino acids. Germline V CDR1 and CDR2: SNHLY, FYNNEI. Trimming cost V 4 bases and J 1 base; bases outside gene matches: 2. The data were produced by immunoSEQ multiplex PCR, yet TCRdb's version contains in-frame clones alone and is incomplete. The sample lists roughly 200,000 clones, 85% to 90% occurring once. This receptor was taken from a man aged 50-60 years with acute or convalescent COVID-19. V and J are TRBV2 and TRBJ1-5, with TRBD1 matching over 9 bases. The sequencing input was peripheral blood. CDR3 sequence reads: CASSGDRGSNQPQHF. In DNA, the CDR3 is TGTGCCAGCAGTGGCGACAGGGGGAGCAATCAGCCCCAGCATTTT.